Given below is one TCR beta chain in context. Its target antigen remains unknown. Nothing much larger sits one base from this clone, and base qualities are not available. Taken from the germline V gene, the CDR1 and CDR2 loops are LGHNA and YNFKEQ. Here V drops 5 bases and J drops 0 bases, and the junction holds 12 bases not matched to any gene. From the cysteine through the phenylalanine, the CDR3 covers 18 amino acids. The kept DNA is CDR3 alone, 54 bases in frame from the first base. The source of the sample is a study of blood T cell repertoires in COVID-19 (dated by TCRdb to about 2020). Looking at the study overall: Samples covering the acute and convalescent phases of COVID-19 were provided by collaborators in the United States, Italy and Spain. Nearly every sample came with metadata listing a de-identified subject ID, COVID-19 status, age in years and sex. The repertoires were released in a freely available public database meant as a resource for research on the immune response to SARS-CoV-2. Where available, HLA class I and class II types were taken from metadata supplied by the sample provider and were not determined by assay-based typing. The material from the prospective study consisted of cDNA or gDNA derived from T cells, B-cell-depleted T cells, or PBMCs. The dataset comprised deeply sampled blood TCRbeta repertoires from subjects exposed to, actively infected with, or recovered from COVID-19. The samples were drawn from two sources: the first 160 participants of the ongoing ImmuneRACE study, and 950 to 1,500 subjects contributed by 6 global collaborators.

Collaborating institutions collected whole blood in K2EDTA tubes following their own protocols. For TCRbeta analysis, collaborators shipped samples as frozen whole blood, isolated PBMCs, or DNA extracted from either of those sample types. TCRbeta CDR3 regions were amplified from genomic DNA by means of the immunoSEQ Assay, a bias-controlled multiplex PCR. Per the source publication's procedure: Within the assay, amplification of reference gene primers was used to estimate how many nucleated cells each sample contained. Sequence reads were collapsed and filtered to measure the absolute abundance of every unique TCRbeta CDR3 rearrangement. For each sample, productive Simpson clonality was calculated by taking the square root of Simpson's diversity index across productive rearrangements. TCRdb re-hosts the immuneACCESS table, in-frame sequences only. Its copies lack some clones; in the studies checked, an unresolved V gene accounts for under half of them, and the cause for the rest is not known. The V and J calls and the clone size are those of that table, but D and trimming were determined from the DNA. This sample is represented by under 200,000 clones; roughly nine tenths of them were singletons. Roughly 21% of the sample comes from the top ten.

The paper as a whole reports these results and caveats: How much clinical and demographic metadata was included differed by source and by participant, and the metadata was provided uncurated.

This receptor was taken from a man aged 60 to 75 with active or convalescent COVID-19. The sample taken for sequencing was peripheral blood. The chain links TRBV4-2 with TRBJ2-1; 8 nucleotides in the junction match TRBD2. The CDR3 loop reads CASSGSISGGSSYNEQFF. The sequenced DNA: TGTGCCAGCAGCGGCTCGATCAGCGGGGGAAGCTCCTACAATGAGCAGTTCTTC.